This TCR beta chain appears in the sequencing data of a study of glioma-infiltrating T cells listed by TCRdb under 2016. In terms of the full investigation: The low-grade gliomas were WHO grade II oligodendrogliomas or astrocytomas, while the glioblastomas were WHO grade IV tumors sampled at initial diagnosis rather than at recurrent diagnosis. Blood libraries targeted about 4- to 10-fold sequencing coverage of 950,000 to 1,000,000 peripheral T cells. Glioma patients received dexamethasone for six or fewer days before surgery. The paired cohort was made up of three low-grade glioma patients, eight or nine primary glioblastoma patients and three non-glioma patients who contributed non-neoplastic brain tissue. The study sequenced TCR alpha- and beta-chain repertoires from glioma tissue, from non-neoplastic brain tissue and from matched peripheral blood mononuclear cells. To measure how far tissue and blood T-cell populations diverged, each tissue-infiltrating repertoire was compared against the peripheral blood repertoire of the same patient. What the study reported, not specific to this receptor: Very few CDR3 sequences were shared between tissue and blood, attributed to high CDR3 diversity and limited sampling. Patients with low tissue-blood divergence were marked by a signature set of shared blood CDR3 motifs, and that set was depleted in highly divergent patients. The group comparisons were based on small numbers of patients: three non-neoplastic, three low-grade glioma and roughly eight glioblastoma patients. VJ-independent divergence between tissue and blood was below expectation in non-neoplastic patients but above expectation in all gliomas, especially low-grade gliomas.

Immediately after resection, surgical brain or tumor specimens were cryofrozen in liquid nitrogen, with peripheral blood cells collected concurrently. Comment on this clonotype: Its antigen is currently not known. No much larger clone exists at a distance of one base, and base qualities are not known.

The germline V gene sets CDR1 to MDHEN and CDR2 to SYDVKM. The CDR3 goes from the cysteine to the phenylalanine over 16 residues. Only the CDR3 portion is preserved as DNA: 48 bases, with reading frame beginning at the first base. Germline trimming: 6 bases from V, 3 bases from J; junction bases outside gene matches: 10. TCR alpha and beta CDR3 regions were amplified with the iRepertoire nested amplicon-rescue multiplex PCR (arm-PCR) platform from RNA. The input for one-step reverse transcription and amplification was about 90-450 ng of tissue mRNA or PBMC total RNA. Following bead purification, Illumina adapters were added by a secondary multiplex PCR, and libraries between 200 and 400 bp were gel-purified. Demultiplexing relied on internal 6-nucleotide barcodes carried by the libraries. Sequencing of the libraries was done on an Illumina MiSeq using 2x220 or 2x250 nucleotide paired-end reads. As for how the authors treated the data: Paired reads were merged with FLASH 1.2.11 and aligned to the GRCh37 human genome with BWA-MEM before extracting TRA and TRB reads. V and J assignment used an IMGT-derived reference of cassette sequences and CDR3 motifs that included pseudogenes. Reads were translated in three frames, and productive CDR3s were defined by a C…FGXG motif without stop codons. Clonotypes were defined as unique combinations of V-J cassette pair and CDR3 amino acid sequence. Reads were filtered by Hamming distance, thresholded by each sample's sequence error rate in mapped regions. TCRdb reprocessing: public reads trimmed at Q25 with fastp, clones called with MiXCR, in-frame beta chains kept. Rows with one shared CDR3 protein collapse into an entry with the most common genes and DNA. Here the V and J calls rest on TCRdb's processing, not on the authors' analysis. Counted in this sample were more than 300,000 distinct CDR3 sequences; about 40% of them appeared once. The ten largest account for more than 10% of the sample.

Sequenced material: glioma tissue, nonneoplastic brain tissue, or PBMCs (not recorded which). The sequence is built from TRBV28 and TRBJ2-2, with 7 junctional bases fitting TRBD2. The sequence was obtained from a human donor with low-grade glioma or glioblastoma, undergoing nonglioma brain surgery, or in good health (not recorded which). The CDR3 region has the sequence CASSPGRGIYTGELFF. The sequenced DNA: TGTGCCAGCAGCCCGGGGCGGGGGATCTACACCGGGGAGCTGTTTTTT.